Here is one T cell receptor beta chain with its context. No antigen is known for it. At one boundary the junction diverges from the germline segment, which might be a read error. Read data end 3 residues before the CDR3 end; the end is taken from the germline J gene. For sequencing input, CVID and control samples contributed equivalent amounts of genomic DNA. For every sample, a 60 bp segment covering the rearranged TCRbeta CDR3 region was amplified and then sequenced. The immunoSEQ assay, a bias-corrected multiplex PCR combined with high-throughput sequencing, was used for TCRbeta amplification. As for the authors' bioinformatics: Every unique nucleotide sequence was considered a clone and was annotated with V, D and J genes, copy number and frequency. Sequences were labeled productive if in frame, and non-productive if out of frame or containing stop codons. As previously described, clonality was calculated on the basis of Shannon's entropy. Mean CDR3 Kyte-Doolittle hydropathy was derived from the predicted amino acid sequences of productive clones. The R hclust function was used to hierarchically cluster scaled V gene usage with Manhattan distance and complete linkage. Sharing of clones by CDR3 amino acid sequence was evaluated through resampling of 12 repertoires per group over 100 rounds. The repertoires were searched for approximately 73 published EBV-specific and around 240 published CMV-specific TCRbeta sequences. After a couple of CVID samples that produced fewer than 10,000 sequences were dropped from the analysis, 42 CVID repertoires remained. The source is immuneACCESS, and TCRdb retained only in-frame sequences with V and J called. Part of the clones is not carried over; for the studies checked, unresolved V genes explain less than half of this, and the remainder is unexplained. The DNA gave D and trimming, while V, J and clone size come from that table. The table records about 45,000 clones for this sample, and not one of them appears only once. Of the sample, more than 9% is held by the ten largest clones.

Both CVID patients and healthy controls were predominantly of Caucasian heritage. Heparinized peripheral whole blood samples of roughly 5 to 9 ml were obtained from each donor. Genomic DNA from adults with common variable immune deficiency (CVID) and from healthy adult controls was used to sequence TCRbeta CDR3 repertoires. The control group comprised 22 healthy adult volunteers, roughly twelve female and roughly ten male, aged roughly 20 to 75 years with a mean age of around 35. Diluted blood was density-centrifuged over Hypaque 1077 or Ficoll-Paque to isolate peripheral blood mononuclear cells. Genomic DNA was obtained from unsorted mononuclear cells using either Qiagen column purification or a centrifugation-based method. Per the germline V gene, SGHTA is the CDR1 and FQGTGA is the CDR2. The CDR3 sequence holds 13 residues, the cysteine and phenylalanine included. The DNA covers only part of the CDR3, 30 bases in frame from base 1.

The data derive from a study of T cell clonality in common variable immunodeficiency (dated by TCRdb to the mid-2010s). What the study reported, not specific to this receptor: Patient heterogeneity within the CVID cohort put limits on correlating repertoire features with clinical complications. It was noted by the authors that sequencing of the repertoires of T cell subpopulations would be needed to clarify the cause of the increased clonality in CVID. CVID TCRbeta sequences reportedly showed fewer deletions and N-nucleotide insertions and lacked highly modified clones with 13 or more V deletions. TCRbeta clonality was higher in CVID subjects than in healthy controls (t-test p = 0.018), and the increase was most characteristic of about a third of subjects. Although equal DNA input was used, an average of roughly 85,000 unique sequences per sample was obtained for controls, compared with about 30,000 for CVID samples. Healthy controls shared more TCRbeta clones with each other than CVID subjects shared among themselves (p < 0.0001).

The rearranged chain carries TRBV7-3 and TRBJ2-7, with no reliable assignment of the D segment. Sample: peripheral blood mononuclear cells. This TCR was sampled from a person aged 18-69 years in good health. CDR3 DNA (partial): TGCGCCAGCAGCTTTTCATCAGGCTACGAG. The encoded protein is CASSFSSGYE. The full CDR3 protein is CASSFSSGYEQYF.